Listed below are T cell receptor beta chains from one sample, sequenced in a study of CD8+ T cells in alopecia areata. Data came from immunoSEQ multiplex PCR; TCRdb stores just in-frame clones and leaves some out. The sample lists roughly 190,000 clones, 50% to 60% occurring once. This sample comprised CD4+ T cells sorted from blood, obtained at week 4, from a patient treated with tofacitinib. The receptors shown here come from a human donor with alopecia areata. Both conserved end residues are part of each CDR3. A D gene is named only where the DNA matches it firmly. Clone size is shown for a subset of rows, as once, few, many or a class of expanded clone.

J gene	D gene	V gene	clone size	CDR3 protein	CDR3 DNA
TRBJ2-3	NA	TRBV25-1	NA	CASSRGTDTQYF	TGTGCCAGCAGTAGGGGGACAGATACGCAGTATTTT
TRBJ1-1	NA	TRBV30	NA	CAWSGHLNTEAFF	TGTGCCTGGAGCGGACACTTGAACACTGAAGCTTTCTTT
TRBJ2-1	NA	TRBV2	NA	CASSEAWANEQFF	TGTGCCAGCAGTGAAGCATGGGCGAATGAGCAGTTCTTC
TRBJ2-3	NA	TRBV2	NA	CASSVVYTQYF	TGTGCCAGCAGTGTCGTCTATACGCAGTATTTT
TRBJ1-2	NA	TRBV20-1	NA	CSAGSGYGYTF	TGCAGTGCAGGTTCGGGCTATGGCTACACCTTC
TRBJ2-7	NA	TRBV28	NA	CASSSSYEQYF	TGTGCCAGCAGTTCCTCCTACGAGCAGTACTTC
TRBJ2-2	TRBD2	TRBV7-3	few	CASSYKTSGEGELFF	TGTGCCAGCAGCTACAAGACTAGCGGGGAGGGGGAGCTGTTTTTT
TRBJ2-5	TRBD1	TRBV23-1	few	CASSHLRGQGETQYF	TGCGCCAGCAGTCACCTCAGGGGGCAGGGGGAGACCCAGTACTTC
TRBJ2-1	TRBD2	TRBV29-1	few	CSVESGGGQFF	TGCAGCGTGGAAAGCGGGGGTGGACAGTTCTTC
TRBJ1-5	TRBD1	TRBV19	NA	CASMMRTGTTPVPNQPQHF	TGTGCCAGTATGATGAGGACAGGTACCACCCCTGTCCCCAACCAGCCCCAGCATTTT
TRBJ1-3	TRBD1	TRBV7-9	few	CASSLASGGTSGNTIYF	TGTGCCAGCAGCTTAGCGTCAGGGGGCACCTCTGGAAACACCATATATTTT
TRBJ2-7	NA	TRBV5-1	few	CASSRPPQGEQYF	TGCGCCAGCAGCCGTCCTCCACAGGGAGAGCAGTACTTC
TRBJ2-1	TRBD1	TRBV5-6	NA	CASSRSGTGGLEQFF	TGTGCCAGCAGCAGATCCGGGACAGGGGGTCTTGAGCAGTTCTTC
TRBJ2-3	NA	TRBV5-1	NA	CASRTTGGGTDTQYF	TGCGCCAGCAGAACGACAGGCGGGGGCACAGATACGCAGTATTTT
TRBJ1-1	NA	TRBV29-1	NA	CSVVQGNTEAFF	TGCAGCGTTGTCCAAGGAAACACTGAAGCTTTCTTT
TRBJ1-1	TRBD1	TRBV29-1	few	CSVQGQANTEAFF	TGCAGCGTCCAGGGACAGGCGAACACTGAAGCTTTCTTT
TRBJ1-2	NA	TRBV29-1	NA	CSVEPRLVGYTF	TGCAGCGTTGAGCCGAGGTTGGTTGGCTACACCTTC
TRBJ1-2	NA	TRBV10-3	NA	CAISEGLSTYGYTF	TGTGCCATCAGTGAGGGGCTTAGCACCTATGGCTACACCTTC
TRBJ2-3	TRBD2	TRBV9	NA	CASSGPRGGTDTQYF	TGTGCCAGCAGCGGTCCCCGGGGGGGCACAGATACGCAGTATTTT
TRBJ2-7	NA	TRBV27	NA	CASSQRTGEQYF	TGTGCCAGCAGTCAACGGACGGGCGAGCAGTACTTC
TRBJ2-5	NA	TRBV30	NA	CAREQGFETQYF	TGTGCCAGAGAACAGGGTTTCGAGACCCAGTACTTC
TRBJ1-2	NA	TRBV30	NA	CAWSVWARNYGYTF	TGTGCCTGGAGTGTATGGGCCCGGAACTATGGCTACACCTTC
TRBJ2-7	NA	TRBV5-4	NA	CASSSGLEPYEQYF	TGTGCCAGCAGCTCGGGACTCGAACCCTACGAGCAGTACTTC
TRBJ1-6	NA	TRBV29-1	few	CSVAEGGGSPLHF	TGCAGCGTTGCTGAGGGGGGAGGTTCACCCCTCCACTTT
TRBJ1-1	NA	TRBV6-6	NA	CASSYKWTEAFF	TGTGCCAGCAGTTACAAGTGGACTGAAGCTTTCTTT
TRBJ1-1	NA	TRBV5-4	once	CASSLRNTEAFF	TGTGCCAGCAGCTTGCGGAACACTGAAGCTTTCTTT
TRBJ2-5	NA	TRBV25-1	once	CASSALIVTETQYF	TGTGCCAGCAGTGCCCTTATCGTGACAGAGACCCAGTACTTC
TRBJ2-4	TRBD2	TRBV5-6	NA	CASSSSGGQYF	TGTGCCAGCAGCAGCTCGGGAGGGCAGTACTTC
TRBJ2-7	NA	TRBV27	NA	CASSPTVSYEQYF	TGTGCCAGCAGCCCTACGGTCTCCTACGAGCAGTACTTC
TRBJ1-5	NA	TRBV30	NA	CAWSEGGQWPQHF	TGTGCCTGGAGTGAGGGCGGTCAGTGGCCCCAGCATTTT